Shown below are 23 T cell receptor beta chains from a single sample sequenced in a study of radiation and T cells in renal cell carcinoma. Specified time point: baseline pretreatment blood. The treatment: 15 Gy SBRT to primary tumor, nephrectomy 4 weeks later. Sequenced by immunoSEQ multiplex PCR; TCRdb stores in-frame clones only, minus some. Of about 160,000 clones in the sample, about 88% were seen once. The sequencing used blood, collected from a patient whose treatment included radiotherapy and nephrectomy. The receptors derive from an older woman with renal cell carcinoma.

Concerning this clone: Other DNA sequences in the same sample also yield this CDR3. The CDR3 loop is CASSSGQGGGYTF. CDR3 sequence (DNA): TGTGCCAGCAGTTCGGGACAGGGAGGGGGCTACACCTTC. The chain combines TRBV28 with TRBJ1-2; 9 bases map to TRBD1. The CDR3 is 13 amino acids. The V segment lost 4 bases and the J segment 8 bases; nucleotides outside the gene matches: 5. Germline CDR1 MDHEN, CDR2 SYDVKM.

This chain connects TRBV9 to TRBJ2-6, with 8 bases matching TRBD1. The CDR3 loop spans 16 amino acids. V gave up 5 bases and J gave up 0 bases; unmatched junction bases: 4. Germline-derived CDR1 and CDR2 are SGDLS and YYNGEE. CDR3 sequence reads: CASRATGGSGANVLTF. In DNA form, the CDR3 reads TGTGCCAGCAGGGCCACAGGGGGCTCTGGGGCCAACGTCCTGACTTTC.

The rearrangement links TRBV7-2 to TRBJ2-3, with 8 bases that match TRBD2. The CDR3 consists of 15 residues. J lost 6 bases, V lost 5 bases, and 10 bases had no gene match. Germline CDR1 and CDR2: SGHTA and FQGNSA. CDR3 protein: CASSRSGALGDTQYF. The CDR3 bases are TGTGCCAGCAGCCGTAGCGGGGCCTTAGGGGATACGCAGTATTTT.

The rearrangement uses TRBV4-3 and TRBJ2-7; TRBD2 aligns across 13 bases. There are 15 residues in the CDR3. V lost 5 bases and J lost 3; bases outside the gene matches: 4. The V gene's germline CDR1 is LGHNA and CDR2 YSLEER. In DNA, the CDR3 is TGCGCCAGCAGCTCGGGACTAGCGGGGAACTACGAGCAGTACTTC. Its protein product is CASSSGLAGNYEQYF.

This chain links TRBV30 with TRBJ1-1, with 11 bases fitting TRBD1. Germline CDR1 is GTSNPN and CDR2 is SVGIG (reference sequence). CDR3 size: 14 residues. The trim removed 3 bases at V and 1 base at J, leaving 1 base unmatched. CDR3: CAWSGQGANTEAFF. The CDR3 DNA reads TGTGCCTGGAGCGGACAGGGGGCGAACACTGAAGCTTTCTTT.

The V and J genes are TRBV5-1 and TRBJ1-3; D possibly corresponds to TRBD1 (5 bases). The germline CDR1 and CDR2 sequences are SGHRS and YFSETQ. Trimming cost V 4 bases and J 0 bases, with 11 bases left between them. The CDR3 totals 15 residues. The CDR3 bases are TGCGCCAGCAGCGCGGGAGGGGCCTCTGGAAACACCATATATTTT. It yields the protein CASSAGGASGNTIYF. The full variable domain, rest sourced from reference TRBV5-1 and TRBJ1-3, is KAGVTQTPRYLIKTRGQQVTLSCSPISGHRSVSWYQQTPGQGLQFLFEYFSETQRNKGNFPGRFSGRQFSNSRSEMNVSTLELGDSALYLCASSAGGASGNTIYFGEGSWLTVV.

The chain employs TRBV30 and TRBJ1-1; tentatively, D is TRBD1 (5 bases). The length of the CDR3 is 14 residues. CDR1 and CDR2 from the germline V gene are GTSNPN and SVGIG (reference sequence). Trimming shortened V by 0 bases and J by 7 bases, and 15 bases separated the two germline ends. CDR3 amino acids: CAWSVGSGGFEAFF. CDR3 nucleotide sequence: TGTGCCTGGAGTGTAGGGTCGGGGGGGTTTGAAGCTTTCTTT.

The chain is built from TRBV7-8 and TRBJ2-2, with unresolved D. The V end was cut by 2 bases, the J end by 7 bases, with 11 bases between. CDR1 and CDR2 (germline): SGHVS, FQNEAQ. The CDR3 length is 14 residues. The CDR3 sequence: CASSLFSVVGELFF. Written as DNA, the CDR3 is TGTGCCAGCAGCTTATTCTCGGTAGTCGGGGAGCTGTTTTTT. Full variable domain (outside the CDR3, taken from reference TRBV7-8 and TRBJ2-2): GAGVSQSPRYKVAKRGQDVALRCDPISGHVSLFWYQQALGQGPEFLTYFQNEAQLDKSGLPSDRFFAERPEGSVSTLKIQRTQQEDSAVYLCASSLFSVVGELFFGEGSRLTVL.

This chain uses TRBV19 with TRBJ1-2; TRBD1 aligns across 11 bases. The CDR3 is 14 amino acids. Trimming cost V 10 bases and J 8 bases; bases outside gene matches: 12. Looked up from germline, CDR1 is LNHDA and CDR2 is SQIVND (reference sequence). The chain's CDR3 is CATQTGQGARGYTF. The CDR3 nucleotides are TGTGCCACCCAAACAGGACAGGGGGCGCGGGGCTACACCTTC.

The chain uses TRBV19 and TRBJ1-2, with D hard to call. Germline V gene lookup returns CDR1 LNHDA and CDR2 SQIVND (reference sequence). This CDR3 has 15 residues. The V end was cut by 7 bases, the J end by 5 bases, with 20 bases between. The CDR3 nucleotides are TGTGCCAGTACCGTCCGGGGATCAGGCGGGTATGGCTACACCTTC. It is translated as CASTVRGSGGYGYTF.

The V call is TRBV7-8, the J call TRBJ2-2, with 9 bases fitting TRBD1. V shed 5 bases, J shed 3 bases, and the junction held 4 bases outside the gene matches. From germline, CDR1 is SGHVS and CDR2 FQNEAQ. The CDR3 contains 15 residues. The DNA for the CDR3 is TGTGCCAGCAGCCCTCGGACAGGGGACACCGGGGAGCTGTTTTTT. This codes for CASSPRTGDTGELFF. The full variable domain, rest sourced from reference TRBV7-8 and TRBJ2-2, is GAGVSQSPRYKVAKRGQDVALRCDPISGHVSLFWYQQALGQGPEFLTYFQNEAQLDKSGLPSDRFFAERPEGSVSTLKIQRTQQEDSAVYLCASSPRTGDTGELFFGEGSRLTVL.

This chain connects TRBV4-2 to TRBJ2-2; D assignment may be TRBD1 or TRBD2 (6 bases each). Trimming shortened V by 1 base and J by 6 bases, and 12 bases separated the two germline ends. Per the germline V gene, CDR1 is LGHNA and CDR2 is YNFKEQ. This CDR3 region has 15 residues. The CDR3 region is CASSQAGGGSGELFF. The CDR3 region has the DNA TGTGCCAGCAGCCAAGCCGGGGGCGGTTCCGGGGAGCTGTTTTTT.

The V and J genes are TRBV4-2 and TRBJ2-1; possibly TRBD1 or TRBD2 for D (6 bases each). From germline, CDR1 is LGHNA and CDR2 YNFKEQ. The CDR3 spans 15 residues. V was pared by 1 base and J by 7 bases, with 14 bases between. This CDR3 reads CASSQAGAQLNEQFF. CDR3 nucleotide sequence: TGTGCCAGCAGCCAAGCGGGGGCCCAGTTGAATGAGCAGTTCTTC.

V gene TRBV19 combines with J gene TRBJ2-7; possible D gene TRBD2, 5 bases. Germline CDR1 reads LNHDA; CDR2 reads SQIVND (reference sequence). There are 15 residues in the CDR3. V gave up 5 bases and J gave up 7 bases, with 21 bases separating them. The CDR3 region is CASSPLGGRPGEQYF. The CDR3 coding sequence is TGTGCCAGTAGTCCCCTAGGAGGACGGCCAGGAGAGCAGTACTTC.

This clone was picked up a small number of times. The CDR3 DNA reads as TGTGCCATCAGCCAGGGGACGGGCGGCTACACCTTC. Encoded protein: CAISQGTGGYTF. The J gene is TRBJ1-2, the V gene TRBV10-3; D perhaps matches TRBD1 (6 bases). V lost 6 bases to trimming and J lost 8 bases, with 13 bases between them. The CDR3 is 12 amino acids. The germline CDR1 and CDR2 sequences are ENHRY and SYGVKD.

J is TRBJ1-4 and V is TRBV6-1, with unresolved D. V was pared by 7 bases and J by 4 bases, with 16 bases between. This CDR3 region has 15 residues. CDR1 and CDR2 (germline): MNHNS, SASEGT. CDR3 DNA sequence: TGTGCCAGCAATAGGAAAGTGCAAATTAATGAAAAACTGTTTTTT. Protein sequence: CASNRKVQINEKLFF.

V is TRBV19 and J is TRBJ1-1; no firm D call. Trimming left V 5 bases short and J 0 bases short, with 10 bases between. CDR3 length equals 14 residues. CDR1 is LNHDA and CDR2 is SQIVND in the germline V gene (reference sequence). The CDR3 nucleotides are TGTGCCAGTAGTCCCGGGAGGGTGAACACTGAAGCTTTCTTT. Encoded protein: CASSPGRVNTEAFF.

The chain recombines TRBV7-2 with TRBJ1-2; D is uncertain. V was trimmed by 5 bases and J by 2 bases, leaving 15 bases between them. The CDR3 has 15 residues. Germline V gives CDR1 SGHTA, CDR2 FQGNSA. The CDR3 DNA reads TGTGCCAGCAGCCAAACCGGGCAGAAAAACTATGGCTACACCTTC. It is translated as CASSQTGQKNYGYTF.

The genes are TRBV6-6 and TRBJ1-1, with a possible D match to TRBD1 (6 bases). CDR3 length: 15 residues. Germline CDR1 is MNHNY and CDR2 is SVGAGI (reference sequence). Between the trimmed V and J ends, which lost 7 bases and 5 bases, there was a span of 20 bases. The CDR3 sequence is CASTSADRTETEAFF. DNA for the CDR3: TGTGCCAGCACATCTGCCGACAGGACGGAAACTGAAGCTTTCTTT.

The V call is TRBV4-3, the J call TRBJ2-1; a weak D match, TRBD2 (7 bases). V was pared by 0 bases and J by 4 bases, with 16 bases between. Germline V CDR1 and CDR2: LGHNA, YSLEER. This CDR3 is 17 amino acids long. CDR3 region: CASSQDPPGGTYNEQFF. The CDR3 DNA is TGCGCCAGCAGCCAAGATCCACCCGGGGGGACATACAATGAGCAGTTCTTC.

The chain carries TRBV6-1 and TRBJ2-3; 8 bases match TRBD1. Per germline, CDR1 MNHNS and CDR2 SASEGT. With V trimmed by 3 bases and J by 4 bases, 9 bases remained unmatched. The CDR3 consists of 16 residues. In DNA form, the CDR3 reads TGTGCCAGCAGTGAGGGGCTGTACAGGGGGTCAGATACGCAGTATTTT. It specifies CASSEGLYRGSDTQYF.

The rearrangement joins TRBV28 to TRBJ1-4; TRBD1 might be the D (6 bases). CDR3 size: 12 residues. Deletions cut 5 bases from V and 8 bases from J, with 9 bases between. The germline V gene has CDR1 MDHEN and CDR2 SYDVKM. In nucleotides, the CDR3 is TGTGCCAGCAGTCAAACAGGGGAAAAACTGTTTTTT. Amino acid sequence: CASSQTGEKLFF.

This chain links TRBV11-2 with TRBJ2-5; D gene ambiguous. V was shortened by 5 bases and J by 5 bases, with 15 bases between the two germline ends. CDR3 length equals 14 residues. Germline V gives CDR1 SGHAT, CDR2 FQNNGV. DNA for the CDR3: TGTGCCAGCAGCCCGAACACGGTGGGGGAGACCCAGTACTTC. Amino acid sequence: CASSPNTVGETQYF.